This paragraph covers one T cell receptor (beta chain) sequence. The antigen remains unidentified. This record belongs to a study of cytomegalovirus exposure and HLA in healthy donors. The overall study: There were 90 million to 140 million unique TCR beta sequences, drawn from 150 million to 200 million T cells, in an earlier analysis. Researchers found that less than 90% of under 450 genotyped donors fell within the Caucasian-associated ancestry cluster. Study results and limitations: The authors considered a cluster of highly shared sequence variants likely to be a sequencing artifact.

In nominal health when sampled, donors likely had unrecorded immune exposures nonetheless. The PCR had 60 Vbeta and 13 Jbeta primers. The data were produced by immunoSEQ multiplex PCR, yet TCRdb's version contains in-frame clones alone and is incomplete. The table includes approximately 73,000 clones, roughly 63% detected once. The source is a man between 25 and 39 years old in good health and CMV-seropositive. The specimen was PBMCs.

The CDR3 DNA reads TGTGCCAGCAGCTTAGAGGGGACAGATACGCAGTATTTT. This translates into CASSLEGTDTQYF. The V gene is TRBV7-9, the J gene TRBJ2-3; the D gene is possibly TRBD1 (5 bases). The CDR3 is 13 amino acids. V lost 1 base, J lost 3 bases, and 5 bases lay in between. The germline V gene encodes CDR1 SEHNR and CDR2 FQNEAQ (reference sequence).